What follows is one TCR beta chain and its context. The antigen is unknown. These data belong to a study of cytomegalovirus exposure and HLA in healthy donors. Study overall: Later, an analysis reported that the 130 or so validation repertoires had used the same platform as the approximately 690 first-cohort repertoires. Regarding the study as a whole: TCR clusters originating in the first cohort tended to co-occur in the roughly 120 validation repertoires, according to a later analysis.

Repertoires were generated with immunoSEQ multiplex PCR, while TCRdb's copy carries only in-frame clones and drops some. This table has 70,000 to 90,000 clones, just under 85% appearing once. CDR1 is GTSNPN, CDR2 SVGIG, per germline (reference sequence). The CDR3 length is 15 residues. Trimming cost V 0 bases and J 1 base, with 12 bases left between them. The chain carries TRBV30 and TRBJ1-2; D gene unclear. The source is a man in his thirties or forties in good health and CMV-seronegative. Sequencing was performed on PBMCs. CDR3 region: CAWSVWQAGNYGYTF. In DNA, the CDR3 is TGTGCCTGGAGTGTATGGCAGGCGGGTAACTATGGCTACACCTTC.